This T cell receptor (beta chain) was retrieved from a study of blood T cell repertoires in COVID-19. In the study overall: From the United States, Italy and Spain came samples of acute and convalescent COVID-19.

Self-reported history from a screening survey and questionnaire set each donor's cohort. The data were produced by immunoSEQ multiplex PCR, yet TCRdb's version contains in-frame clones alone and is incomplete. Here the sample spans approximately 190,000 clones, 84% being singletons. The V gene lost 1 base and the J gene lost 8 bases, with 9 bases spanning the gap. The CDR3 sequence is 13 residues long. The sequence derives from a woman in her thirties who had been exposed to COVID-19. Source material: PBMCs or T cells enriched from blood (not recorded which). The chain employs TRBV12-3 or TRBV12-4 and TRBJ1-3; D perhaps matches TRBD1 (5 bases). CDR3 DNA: TGTGCCAGCAGTTTAGAGCGGGGGTACACCATATATTTT. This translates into CASSLERGYTIYF.